This TCR beta chain was identified during a study of early T cells in non-severe SARS-CoV-2 infection. In the study overall: The study sequenced bulk RNA from unsorted whole blood, with chains unpaired.

Individual cDNA molecules were tagged with unique molecular identifiers. Via MiXCR, TCRdb re-called the 5' RACE reads, giving one row per CDR3 protein. The table lists over 30,000 distinct CDR3 sequences, 5% to 6.5% of them singletons. Worth noting for this clonotype: Its target is not known.

The germline CDR1 and CDR2 sequences are SGHRS and YFSETQ. The CDR3 has 13 residues. Trimming left V 2 bases short and J 8 bases short, with 11 bases between. Broader study findings: Sequences matched to VDJdb favored anti-spike CD8 responses, while private and CD4 specificities were missed.

The clonotype was recovered from an adult who was a healthcare worker with PCR-confirmed SARS-CoV-2 infection or an uninfected control (not recorded which). The sequencing input was whole blood. The chain uses TRBV5-1 and TRBJ2-4, with D possibly being TRBD1 (5 bases). In DNA, the CDR3 is TGCGCCAGCAGCTTCCTCCTAGGGGACATTCAGTACTTC. Encoded protein: CASSFLLGDIQYF.